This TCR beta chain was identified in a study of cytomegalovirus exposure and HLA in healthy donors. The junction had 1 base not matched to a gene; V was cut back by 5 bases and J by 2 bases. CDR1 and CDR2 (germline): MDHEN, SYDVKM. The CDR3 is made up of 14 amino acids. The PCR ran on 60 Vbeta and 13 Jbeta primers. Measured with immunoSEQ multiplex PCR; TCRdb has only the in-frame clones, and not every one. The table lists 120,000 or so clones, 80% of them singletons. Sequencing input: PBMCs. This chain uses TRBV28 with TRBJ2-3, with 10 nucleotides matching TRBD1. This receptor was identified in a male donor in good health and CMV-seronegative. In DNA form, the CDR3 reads TGTGCCAGCAGTGGGACAGGGGTCACAGATACGCAGTATTTT. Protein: CASSGTGVTDTQYF.